The T cell receptor beta chain described here comes from a study of cytomegalovirus exposure and HLA in healthy donors. Overall study results and limits: Later work associated 17,000 or so TCR beta sequences with HLA alleles at 0.05 false discovery rate.

The V and J ends lost 1 base and 0 bases, in that order; junction bases with no gene match: 3. Germline CDR1 reads SGHTA; CDR2 reads FQGNSA. The CDR3 sequence is 16 residues long. Worth noting for this clone: Its antigen is still unknown.

In the PCR, 60 Vbeta and 13 Jbeta primers were used. Clones were sequenced by immunoSEQ multiplex PCR, and TCRdb holds only the in-frame ones, with some missing. The sample comprises fewer than 250,000 clones, over 65% of which are singletons, and 1% to 1.5% rests with the top ten. Source material: PBMCs. J is TRBJ2-1 and V is TRBV7-2; 7 positions agree with TRBD2. This receptor was identified in a human donor in good health. CDR3 nucleotide sequence: TGTGCCAGCAGCTTAGGGGGACTATTCTCCTACAATGAGCAGTTCTTC. As protein: CASSLGGLFSYNEQFF.